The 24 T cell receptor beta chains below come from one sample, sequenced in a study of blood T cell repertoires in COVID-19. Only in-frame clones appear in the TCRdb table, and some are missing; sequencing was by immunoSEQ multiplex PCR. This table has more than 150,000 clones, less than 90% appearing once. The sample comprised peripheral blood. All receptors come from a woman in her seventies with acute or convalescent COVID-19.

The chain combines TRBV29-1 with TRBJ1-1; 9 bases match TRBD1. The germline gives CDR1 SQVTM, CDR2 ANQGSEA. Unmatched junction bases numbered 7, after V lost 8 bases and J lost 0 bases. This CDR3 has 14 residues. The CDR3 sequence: CSSGQGGMNTEAFF. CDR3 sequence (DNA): TGCAGCTCGGGACAGGGTGGTATGAACACTGAAGCTTTCTTT.

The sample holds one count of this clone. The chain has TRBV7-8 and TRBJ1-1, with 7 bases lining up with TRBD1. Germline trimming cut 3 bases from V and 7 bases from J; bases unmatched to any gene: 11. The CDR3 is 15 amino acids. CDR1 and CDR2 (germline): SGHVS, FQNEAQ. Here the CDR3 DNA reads TGTGCCAGCAGCTTCCGGAGAGGGGGCGCGAATGAAGCTTTCTTT. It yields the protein CASSFRRGGANEAFF.

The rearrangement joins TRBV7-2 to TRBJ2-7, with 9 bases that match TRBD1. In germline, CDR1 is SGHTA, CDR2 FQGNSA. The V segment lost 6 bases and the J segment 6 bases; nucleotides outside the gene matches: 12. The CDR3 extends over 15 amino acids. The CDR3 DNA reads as TGTGCCAGCAGGCCTCTTACGGGACAGGGAGGCGAGCAGTACTTC. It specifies CASRPLTGQGGEQYF.

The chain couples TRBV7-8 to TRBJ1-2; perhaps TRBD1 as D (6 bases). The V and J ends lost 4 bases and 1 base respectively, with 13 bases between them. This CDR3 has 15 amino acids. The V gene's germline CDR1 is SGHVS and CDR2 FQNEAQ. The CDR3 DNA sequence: TGTGCCAGCAGCTACGACAGGAACATTAACTATGGCTACACCTTC. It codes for CASSYDRNINYGYTF.

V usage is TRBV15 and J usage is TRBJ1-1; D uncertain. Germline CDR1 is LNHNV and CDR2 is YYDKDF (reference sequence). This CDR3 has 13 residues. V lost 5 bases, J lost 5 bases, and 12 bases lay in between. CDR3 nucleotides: TGTGCCACCAGCCCGACGGGGTTGACTGAAGCTTTCTTT. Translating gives CATSPTGLTEAFF.

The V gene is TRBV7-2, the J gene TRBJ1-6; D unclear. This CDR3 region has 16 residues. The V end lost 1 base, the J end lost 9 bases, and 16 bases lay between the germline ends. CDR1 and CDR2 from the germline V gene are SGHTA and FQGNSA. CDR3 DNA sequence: TGTGCCAGCAGCTTAGTTTCCGGCCTGGGCCCTTCACCCCTCCACTTT. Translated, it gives CASSLVSGLGPSPLHF.

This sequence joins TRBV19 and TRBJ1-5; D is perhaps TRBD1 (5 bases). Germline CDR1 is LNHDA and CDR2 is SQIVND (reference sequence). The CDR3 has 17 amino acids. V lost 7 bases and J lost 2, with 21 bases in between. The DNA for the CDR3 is TGTGCCAGTACCCCCCCCGGCGGCAGGGAGGGCAATCAGCCCCAGCATTTT. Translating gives CASTPPGGREGNQPQHF.

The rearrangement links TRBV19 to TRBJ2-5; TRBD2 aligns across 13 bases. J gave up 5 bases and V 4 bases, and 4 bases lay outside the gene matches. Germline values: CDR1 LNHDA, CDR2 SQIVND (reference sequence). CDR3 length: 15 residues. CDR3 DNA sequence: TGTGCCAGTAGTACAGGACTAGCGGGAGTGGAGACCCAGTACTTC. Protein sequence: CASSTGLAGVETQYF.

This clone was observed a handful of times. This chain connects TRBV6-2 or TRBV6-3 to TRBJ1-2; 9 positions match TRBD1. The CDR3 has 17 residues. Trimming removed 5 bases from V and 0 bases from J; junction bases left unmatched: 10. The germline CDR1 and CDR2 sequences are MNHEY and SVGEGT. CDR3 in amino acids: CASSQVVGTGSNYGYTF. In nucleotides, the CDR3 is TGTGCCAGCAGTCAAGTGGTCGGGACAGGGTCTAACTATGGCTACACCTTC.

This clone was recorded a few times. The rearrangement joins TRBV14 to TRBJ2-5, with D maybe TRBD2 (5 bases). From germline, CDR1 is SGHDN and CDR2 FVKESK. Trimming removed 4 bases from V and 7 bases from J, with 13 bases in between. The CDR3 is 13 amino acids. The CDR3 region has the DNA TGTGCCAGCAGCCCGTTTAGCGAGGGGACCCAGTACTTC. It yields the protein CASSPFSEGTQYF.

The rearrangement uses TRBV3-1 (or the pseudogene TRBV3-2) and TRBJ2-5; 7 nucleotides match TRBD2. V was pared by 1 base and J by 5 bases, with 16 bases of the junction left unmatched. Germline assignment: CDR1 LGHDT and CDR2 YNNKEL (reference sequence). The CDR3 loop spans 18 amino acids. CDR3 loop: CASSQGFSSGGLGETQYF. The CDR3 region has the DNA TGTGCCAGCAGCCAAGGGTTCTCGTCGGGGGGATTAGGGGAGACCCAGTACTTC.

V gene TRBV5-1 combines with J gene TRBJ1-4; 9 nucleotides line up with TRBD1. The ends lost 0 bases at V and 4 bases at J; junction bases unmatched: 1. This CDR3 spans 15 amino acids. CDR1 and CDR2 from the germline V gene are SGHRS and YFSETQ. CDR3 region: CASSLGDRDNEKLFF. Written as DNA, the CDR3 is TGCGCCAGCAGCTTGGGGGACAGGGATAATGAAAAACTGTTTTTT.

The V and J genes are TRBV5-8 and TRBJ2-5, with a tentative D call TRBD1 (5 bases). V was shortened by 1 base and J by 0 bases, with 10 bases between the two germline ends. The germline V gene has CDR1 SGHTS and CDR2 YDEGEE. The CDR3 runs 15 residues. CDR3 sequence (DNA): TGTGCCAGCAGCTTGCTACAGGCAAACCAAGAGACCCAGTACTTC. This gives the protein CASSLLQANQETQYF.

DNA of the CDR3: TGTGCCAGCAGCCTCGGGGGAGGCTACACCTTC. Its protein is CASSLGGGYTF. The chain is built from TRBV2 and TRBJ1-2, with a tentative D call TRBD1 (5 bases). CDR3 length: 11 amino acids. The V gene lost 6 bases and the J gene lost 8 bases, with 10 bases spanning the gap. CDR1 and CDR2 (germline): SNHLY, FYNNEI.

This chain's CDR3 is CASTSGGFYEQYF. The CDR3 coding sequence is TGTGCCAGCACGTCCGGGGGTTTTTACGAGCAGTACTTC. The chain recombines TRBV6-6 with TRBJ2-7; tentative D call: TRBD2 (6 bases). The ends were cut back, 7 bases at V and 4 bases at J, with 14 bases in the middle. Germline lookup yields CDR1 MNHNY and CDR2 SVGAGI (reference sequence). CDR3 length equals 13 residues.

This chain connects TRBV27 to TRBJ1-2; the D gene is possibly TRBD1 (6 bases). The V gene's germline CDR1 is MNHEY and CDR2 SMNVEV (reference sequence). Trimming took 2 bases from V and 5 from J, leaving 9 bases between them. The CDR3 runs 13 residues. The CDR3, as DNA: TGTGCCAGCAGTTTAAACAGGGCTTATGGCTACACCTTC. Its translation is CASSLNRAYGYTF.

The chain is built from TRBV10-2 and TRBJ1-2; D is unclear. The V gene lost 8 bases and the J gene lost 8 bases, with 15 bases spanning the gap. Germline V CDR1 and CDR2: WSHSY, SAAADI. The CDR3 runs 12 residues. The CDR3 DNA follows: TGCGCCAGCGGAGGGAGGGTGTGGGGCTACACCTTC. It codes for CASGGRVWGYTF.

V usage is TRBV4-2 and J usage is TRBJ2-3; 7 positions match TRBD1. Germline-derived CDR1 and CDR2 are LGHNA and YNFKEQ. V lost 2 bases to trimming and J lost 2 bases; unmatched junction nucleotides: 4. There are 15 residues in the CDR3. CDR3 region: CASSQLDRNTDTQYF. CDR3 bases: TGTGCCAGCAGCCAACTGGACAGGAACACAGATACGCAGTATTTT.

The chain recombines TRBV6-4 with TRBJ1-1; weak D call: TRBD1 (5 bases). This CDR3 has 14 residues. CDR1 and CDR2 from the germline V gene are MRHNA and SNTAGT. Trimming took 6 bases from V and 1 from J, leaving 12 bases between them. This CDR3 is CASRPDSWNTEAFF. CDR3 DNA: TGTGCCAGCAGACCCGACAGTTGGAACACTGAAGCTTTCTTT.

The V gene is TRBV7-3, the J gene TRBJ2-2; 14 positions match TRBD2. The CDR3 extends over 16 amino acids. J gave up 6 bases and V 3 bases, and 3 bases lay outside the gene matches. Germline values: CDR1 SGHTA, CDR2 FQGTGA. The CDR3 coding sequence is TGTGCCAGCAGCTTGGGACTAGCGGGAGTGTCCGGGGAGCTGTTTTTT. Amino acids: CASSLGLAGVSGELFF. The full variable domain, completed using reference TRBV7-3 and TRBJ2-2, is GAGVSQTPSNKVTEKGKYVELRCDPISGHTALYWYRQSLGQGPEFLIYFQGTGAADDSGLPNDRFFAVRPEGSVSTLKIQRTERGDSAVYLCASSLGLAGVSGELFFGEGSRLTVL.

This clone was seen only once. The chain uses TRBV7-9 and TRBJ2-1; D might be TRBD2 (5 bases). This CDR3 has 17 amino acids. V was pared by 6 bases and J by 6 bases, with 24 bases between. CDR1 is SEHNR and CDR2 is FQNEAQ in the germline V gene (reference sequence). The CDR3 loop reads CASRQGLSLLVRNEQFF. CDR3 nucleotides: TGTGCCAGCAGGCAAGGACTGTCCCTTCTTGTTCGCAATGAGCAGTTCTTC.

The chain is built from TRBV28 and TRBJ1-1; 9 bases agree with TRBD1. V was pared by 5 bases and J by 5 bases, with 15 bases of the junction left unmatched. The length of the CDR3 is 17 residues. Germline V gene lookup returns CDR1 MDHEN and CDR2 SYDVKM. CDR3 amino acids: CASSKTGGLSGKTEAFF. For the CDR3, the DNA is TGTGCCAGCAGTAAAACAGGGGGCTTGAGTGGTAAGACTGAAGCTTTCTTT.

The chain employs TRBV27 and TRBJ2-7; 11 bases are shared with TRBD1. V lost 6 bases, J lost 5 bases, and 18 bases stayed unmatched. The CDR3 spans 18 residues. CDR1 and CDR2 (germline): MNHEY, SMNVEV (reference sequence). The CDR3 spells CASSLRTGGDFWLDEQYF. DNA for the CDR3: TGTGCCAGCAGCTTACGGACAGGGGGCGACTTTTGGCTCGACGAGCAGTACTTC.

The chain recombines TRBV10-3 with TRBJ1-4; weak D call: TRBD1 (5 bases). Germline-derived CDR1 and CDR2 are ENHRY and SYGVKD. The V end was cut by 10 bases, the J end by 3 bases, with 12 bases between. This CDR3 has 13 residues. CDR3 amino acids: CATEDTANEKLFF. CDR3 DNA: TGTGCCACCGAGGACACTGCTAATGAAAAACTGTTTTTT.